This T cell receptor (beta chain) was sequenced in a study of shared clonotypes between healthy human individuals. As to this clone: The target antigen is unknown.

TCRdb's copy holds only in-frame clones and misses some; the assay was immunoSEQ multiplex PCR. This sample carries over 2 million clones, about nine tenths of them seen once, and the ten largest clones take about 0.36%. Study-level points and caveats: All-four-donor shared clonotypes had higher generation probabilities than non-shared clonotypes did.

The sample taken for sequencing was naive CD4+ T cells from PBMCs. Subset denoted: CD45RA+ positively selected. This sequence was found in a man between 18 and 29 years old in good health. Some clones in this sample may be carry-over from other donors' samples.

The CDR3 nucleotides read TGTGCCAGTAGAAACGGGGGGCCGCACACATACAATGAGCAGTTCTTC. It is translated as CASRNGGPHTYNEQFF. The chain uses TRBV19 and TRBJ2-1; maybe TRBD2 (7 bases). V was trimmed by 6 bases and J by 4 bases, leaving 19 bases between them. The CDR3 is 16 amino acids. Germline assignment: CDR1 LNHDA and CDR2 SQIVND (reference sequence).